This passage covers 3 T cell receptor beta chains from one sample sequenced in a study of low-dose radiotherapy and immunotherapy resistance in tumors (dated by TCRdb to between 2022 and 2023). The time point label corresponds to: after trial treatment. Per the publication, the treatment or condition label means: LDRT plus nivolumab, ipilimumab, low-dose cyclophosphamide and aspirin (RACIN trial). The data were produced on an Illumina HiSeq 2500. First-strand cDNA was synthesized using Superscript III and a set of TRAV- and TRBV-specific primers, so that both TCRalpha and TCRbeta chains were covered. TCRs were amplified with Phusion for roughly 20 PCR cycles, with a constant-region primer paired with the adapter attached to the V primers. The public reads were reanalyzed by TCRdb: fastp trimming at Q25, MiXCR alignment, in-frame beta chains only. Each record represents a unique CDR3 protein, reported with the most common genes and DNA among its rows. The sample has around 60,000 distinct CDR3 sequences on record, 23% of them singletons. 5.5% to 8.5% of the sample is held by the ten biggest clonotypes.

This sample comprised PBMCs, obtained after low-dose radiotherapy plus immunotherapy. The receptor source for this set is a male donor with prostate cancer.

The gene calls are TRBV7-6 and TRBJ1-6, with 8 positions matching TRBD1. CDR3 length equals 16 residues. Germline V gives CDR1 SGHVS, CDR2 FNYEAQ. Germline trimming cut 5 bases from V and 10 bases from J; bases unmatched to any gene: 13. As DNA, the CDR3 is TGTGCCAGCAGCCAAGGGACAGGCAGGTGGGACTCACCCCTCCACTTT. Its translation is CASSQGTGRWDSPLHF.

Many counts were recorded for this clonotype. This sequence joins TRBV5-1 and TRBJ2-7; the D gene is possibly TRBD2 (6 bases). The CDR3 loop spans 14 amino acids. V lost 4 bases to trimming and J lost 1 base, with 12 bases between them. Germline V gene data show CDR1 as SGHRS and CDR2 as YFSETQ. The DNA for the CDR3 is TGCGCCAGCAGCGTTCGGGGGACGTCCTACGAGCAGTACTTC. Amino acid sequence: CASSVRGTSYEQYF.

This clonotype was detected many times. This chain connects TRBV30 to TRBJ2-5; the match to TRBD2 covers 8 bases. Unmatched junction bases numbered 8, after V lost 3 bases and J lost 5 bases. The CDR3 consists of 14 residues. The V gene's germline CDR1 is GTSNPN and CDR2 SVGIG (reference sequence). CDR3 loop: CAWRSSGSLETQYF. The CDR3 bases are TGTGCCTGGAGATCCAGCGGGAGTCTCGAGACCCAGTACTTC.